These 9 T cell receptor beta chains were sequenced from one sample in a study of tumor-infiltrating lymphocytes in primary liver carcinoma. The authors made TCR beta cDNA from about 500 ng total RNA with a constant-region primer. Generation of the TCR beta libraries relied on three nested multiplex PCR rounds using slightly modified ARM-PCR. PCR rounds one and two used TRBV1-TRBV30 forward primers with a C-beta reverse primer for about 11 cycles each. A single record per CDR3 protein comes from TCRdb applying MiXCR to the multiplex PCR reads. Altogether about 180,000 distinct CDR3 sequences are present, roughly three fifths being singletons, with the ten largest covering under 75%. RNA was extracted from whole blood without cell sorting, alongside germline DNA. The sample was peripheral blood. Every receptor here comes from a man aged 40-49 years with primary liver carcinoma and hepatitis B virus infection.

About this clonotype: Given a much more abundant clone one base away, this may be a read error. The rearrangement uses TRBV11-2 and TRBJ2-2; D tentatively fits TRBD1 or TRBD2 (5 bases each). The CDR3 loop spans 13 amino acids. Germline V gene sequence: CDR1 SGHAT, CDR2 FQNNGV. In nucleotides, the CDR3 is TGTGCCAGCAGTGGGGCCCCCACCGGGGAGCTGCTTTTT. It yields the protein CASSGAPTGELLF. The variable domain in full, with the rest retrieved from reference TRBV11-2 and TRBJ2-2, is EAGVAQSPRYKIIEKRQSVAFWCNPISGHATLYWYQQILGQGPKLLIQFQNNGVVDDSQLPKDRFSAERLKGVDSTLKIQPAKLEDSAVYLCASSGAPTGELLFGEGSRLTVL.

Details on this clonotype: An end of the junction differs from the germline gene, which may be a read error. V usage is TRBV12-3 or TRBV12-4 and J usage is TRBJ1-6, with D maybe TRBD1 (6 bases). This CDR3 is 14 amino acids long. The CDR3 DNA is TGTGTCAGCAGTTTAGTAGGGGGTGGTTCACCCCTCCACTTT. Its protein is CVSSLVGGGSPLHF.

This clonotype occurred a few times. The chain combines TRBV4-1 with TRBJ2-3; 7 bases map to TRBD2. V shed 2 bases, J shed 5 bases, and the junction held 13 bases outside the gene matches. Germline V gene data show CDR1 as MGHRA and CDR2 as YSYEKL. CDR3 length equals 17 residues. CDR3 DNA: TGCGCCAGCAGCCAATCCATGCCGGGAGGAAATTTAGATACGCAGTATTTT. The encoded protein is CASSQSMPGGNLDTQYF.

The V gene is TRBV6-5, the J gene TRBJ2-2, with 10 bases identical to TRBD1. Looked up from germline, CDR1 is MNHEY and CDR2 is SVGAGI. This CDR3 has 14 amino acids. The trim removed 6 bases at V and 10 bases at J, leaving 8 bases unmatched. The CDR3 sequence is CASSGTGEVEELFF. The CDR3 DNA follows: TGTGCCAGCAGCGGGACAGGGGAGGTGGAGGAGCTGTTTTTT.

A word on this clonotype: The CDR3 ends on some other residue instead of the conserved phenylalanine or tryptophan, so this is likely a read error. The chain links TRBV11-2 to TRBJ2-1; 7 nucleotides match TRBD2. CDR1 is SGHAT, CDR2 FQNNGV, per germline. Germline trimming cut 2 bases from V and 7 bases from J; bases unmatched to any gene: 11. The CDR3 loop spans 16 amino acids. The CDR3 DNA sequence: TGTGCCAGCAGCTTAAAGGCTAGCGGAGTGTTTAATGAGCAGTTCTCC. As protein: CASSLKASGVFNEQFS.

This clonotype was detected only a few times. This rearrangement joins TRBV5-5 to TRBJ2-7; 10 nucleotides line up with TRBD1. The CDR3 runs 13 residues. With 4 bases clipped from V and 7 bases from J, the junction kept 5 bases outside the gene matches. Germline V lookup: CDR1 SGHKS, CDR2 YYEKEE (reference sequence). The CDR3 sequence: CASSRQGAREQYF. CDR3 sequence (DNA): TGTGCCAGCAGCAGACAGGGGGCTAGGGAGCAGTACTTC.

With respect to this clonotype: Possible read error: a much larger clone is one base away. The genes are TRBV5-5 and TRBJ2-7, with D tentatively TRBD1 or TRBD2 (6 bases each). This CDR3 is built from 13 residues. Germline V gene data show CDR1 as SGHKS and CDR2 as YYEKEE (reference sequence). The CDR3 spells CASGGTLTYEHYF. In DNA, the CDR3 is TGTGCCAGCGGAGGGACACTGACCTACGAGCACTACTTC.

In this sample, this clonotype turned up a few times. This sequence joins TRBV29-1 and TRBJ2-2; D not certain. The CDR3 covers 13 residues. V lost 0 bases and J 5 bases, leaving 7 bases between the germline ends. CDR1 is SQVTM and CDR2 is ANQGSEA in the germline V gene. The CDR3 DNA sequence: TGCAGCGTTGAAGAAACAAATACCGGGGAGCTGTTTTTT. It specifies CSVEETNTGELFF.

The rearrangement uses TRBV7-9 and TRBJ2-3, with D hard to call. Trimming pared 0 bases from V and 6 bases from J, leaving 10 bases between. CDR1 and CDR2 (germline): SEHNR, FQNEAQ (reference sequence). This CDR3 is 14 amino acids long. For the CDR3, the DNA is TGTGCCAGCAGCTTAGCACTTTCGCGGGATACGCAGTATTTT. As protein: CASSLALSRDTQYF.